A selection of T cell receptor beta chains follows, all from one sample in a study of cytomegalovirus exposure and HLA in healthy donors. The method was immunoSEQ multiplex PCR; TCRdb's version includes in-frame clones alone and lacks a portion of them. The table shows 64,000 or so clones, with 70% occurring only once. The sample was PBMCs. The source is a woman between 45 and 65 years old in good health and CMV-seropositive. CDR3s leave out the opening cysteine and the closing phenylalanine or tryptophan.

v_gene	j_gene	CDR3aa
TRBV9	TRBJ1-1	ASSGAHSGTEAF
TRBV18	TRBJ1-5	ASSLDRDSNQPQH
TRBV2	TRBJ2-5	ASSGGLAGGHQETQY
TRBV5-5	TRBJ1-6	ASSLHVRPTYNSPLH
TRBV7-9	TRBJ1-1	ASSPSGQGNTEAF
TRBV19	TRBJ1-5	ASSITGTDQPQH
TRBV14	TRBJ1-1	ASSLRGLNTEAF
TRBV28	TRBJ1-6	ASSRTGENSPLH
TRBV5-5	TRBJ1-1	ASSTGETTEAF
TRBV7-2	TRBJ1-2	ASSFGSPGLVPGYT
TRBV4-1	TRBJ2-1	ASSPLPLIGAAGSYNEQF
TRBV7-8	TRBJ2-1	ASSPAGIEQF
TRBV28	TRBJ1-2	ASGQGAFGYT
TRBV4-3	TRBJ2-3	ASSQESAGVGTDTQY
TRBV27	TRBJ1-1	ASSLYMNTEAF
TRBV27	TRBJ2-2	ASTAGRWSGELF
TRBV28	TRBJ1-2	ASSVGQGLGGYT
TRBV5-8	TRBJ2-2	ASSLALAANTGELF
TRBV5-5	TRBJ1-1	ASSLGAANTEAF
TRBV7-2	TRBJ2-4	ASSSQGGEVKTIQY
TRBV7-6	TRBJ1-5	ASSLANGQPQH
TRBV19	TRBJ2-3	ASSIGGADTQY
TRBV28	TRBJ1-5	ASSLSGSNQPQH
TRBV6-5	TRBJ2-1	ASSLGGGGPYNEQF
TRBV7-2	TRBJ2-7	ASSLHSEQY
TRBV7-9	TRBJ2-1	ASSSKTGSRNEQF
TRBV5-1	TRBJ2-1	ASSSGTSGESEQF
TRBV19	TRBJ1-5	ASSMGSRGLYQPQH
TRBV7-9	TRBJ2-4	ASSSLWTSGTKDVIQY
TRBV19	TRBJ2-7	ATMGDRGLREQY
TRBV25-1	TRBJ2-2	ASRGLTTGVTGELF
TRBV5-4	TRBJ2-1	ASSLKIAGDNEQF
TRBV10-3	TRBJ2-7	AISRSGQSYEQY
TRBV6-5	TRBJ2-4	ASSQSGGNIQY
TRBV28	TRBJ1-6	ASSTPGTDDNSPLH
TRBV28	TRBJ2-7	ASSPPGRAYEQY
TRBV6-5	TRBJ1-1	ASREPGVTEAF
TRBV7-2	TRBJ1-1	ASSSGTGSYGNTEAF
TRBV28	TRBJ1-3	ASSFSGSGNTIY
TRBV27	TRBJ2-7	ASTLAGGIPYEQY